This T cell receptor (beta chain) was sequenced during a study of T-cell reconstitution after alpha-beta-depleted transplantation in children. This sample's TCRbeta library carried unique molecular identifier barcodes. TCRdb analysed the PCR reads with MiXCR anew, one entry per CDR3 protein. The sample consists of about 340,000 distinct CDR3 sequences, about an eighth of them appearing once. Per germline, CDR1 SGHRS and CDR2 YFSETQ. This CDR3 comprises 14 residues. V lost 7 bases to trimming and J lost 2 bases, with 12 bases between them. The V gene is TRBV5-1, the J gene TRBJ2-2, with a weak D call TRBD2 (6 bases). The clonotype comes from a human donor who donated a stem cell graft to a child with Fanconi anemia. This specimen was PBMCs, taken from the stem cell graft. In DNA, the CDR3 is TGCGCCAGCCAAATGGGAGGAAACACCGGGGAGCTGTTTTTT. Protein: CASQMGGNTGELFF.